These 8 T cell receptor beta chains originate from one sample sequenced in a study of T cells in Graves' hyperthyroidism and ophthalmopathy (dated by TCRdb to the late 2010s). Libraries were constructed by multiplex PCR. This sample was sequenced with an Illumina HiSeq 2000. Amplification of TCR beta CDR3 regions was carried out from RNA transcripts. For the first round of RT-PCR on the TCR CDR3, the HTBI primer set was used together with the Qiagen OneStep RT-PCR kit. The raw public reads went through TCRdb reprocessing: fastp at Q25, MiXCR clone calling, in-frame beta chains kept. Duplicate CDR3 protein sequences are folded into a single record with the most common DNA and genes. This sample is represented by about 210,000 distinct CDR3 sequences; about a sixth of them were singletons. The leading ten clones occupy 50% of the sample. The sequenced sample was blood. These receptors were taken from a man in his fifties or sixties with Graves' hyperthyroidism.

This clonotype has ten or more counts. This chain joins TRBV28 and TRBJ2-7, with D perhaps matching TRBD1 (5 bases). CDR1 MDHEN and CDR2 SYDVKM come from the germline V gene. The germline V and J ends were trimmed by 4 bases and 5 bases, with 15 bases remaining between them. CDR3 length: 14 amino acids. CDR3 bases: TGTGCCAGCAGTTCTGACAGTGAGTTGAACGAGCAGTACTTC. It encodes CASSSDSELNEQYF.

This clonotype appeared many times. This chain uses TRBV18 with TRBJ2-5; D remains unclear. The CDR3 length is 13 residues. Germline V CDR1 and CDR2: KGHSH, LQKENI. Deletions cut 3 bases from V and 1 base from J, with 6 bases between. CDR3 sequence: CASSPRAQETQYF. The CDR3 nucleotides are TGTGCCAGCTCACCTCGGGCCCAAGAGACCCAGTACTTC.

The chain uses TRBV20-1 and TRBJ2-3; 15 nucleotides match TRBD2. J lost 5 bases, V lost 0 bases, and 9 bases had no gene match. The CDR3 has 18 amino acids. Germline-derived CDR1 and CDR2 are DFQATT and SNEGSKA (reference sequence). CDR3 amino acids: CSARDVRTSGRAIDTQYF. The CDR3 DNA sequence: TGCAGTGCTAGAGATGTGCGGACTAGCGGGAGGGCCATAGATACGCAGTATTTT.

This clonotype was detected a few times. The genes are TRBV6-1 and TRBJ2-7, with no clear D. Germline V gene sequence: CDR1 MNHNS, CDR2 SASEGT. The V and J ends lost 2 bases and 3 bases respectively, with 8 bases between them. The CDR3 runs 13 residues. The CDR3 sequence is CASSEIRIYEQYF. The CDR3 DNA reads TGTGCCAGCAGTGAAATCCGGATCTACGAGCAGTACTTC.

This clonotype occurred many times. This sequence joins TRBV2 and TRBJ2-7, with D possibly being TRBD2 (5 bases). Trimming stripped 5 bases from V and 7 bases from J, with 15 bases between. Germline lookup yields CDR1 SNHLY and CDR2 FYNNEI. The CDR3 consists of 13 residues. CDR3 nucleotide sequence: TGTGCCAGCAGTCGAAGAGGGTCAGAAGAGCAGTACTTC. It encodes CASSRRGSEEQYF.

Ten or more counts support this clonotype. The genes are TRBV7-2 and TRBJ1-6; D uncertain. V dropped 5 bases and J dropped 4 bases, with 9 bases sitting between them. CDR1 SGHTA and CDR2 FQGNSA come from the germline V gene. The CDR3 spans 14 residues. For the CDR3, the DNA is TGTGCCAGCAGCGCCGACGGATATAATTCACCCCTCCACTTT. Amino acid sequence: CASSADGYNSPLHF.

This clonotype was seen repeatedly, ten times or more. This chain joins TRBV5-8 and TRBJ2-3, with 12 bases aligning to TRBD2. The CDR3 has 16 amino acids. Germline lookup yields CDR1 SGHTS and CDR2 YDEGEE. V gave up 3 bases and J gave up 6 bases; unmatched junction bases: 8. CDR3 nucleotides: TGTGCCAGCAGCTACCTACTAGCGGGAGGAGGGGATACGCAGTATTTT. Encoded protein: CASSYLLAGGGDTQYF.

The rearrangement joins TRBV7-6 to TRBJ2-1; tentatively, D is TRBD2 (6 bases). Trimming removed 5 bases at V and 7 bases at J, with 15 bases between. Germline lookup yields CDR1 SGHVS and CDR2 FNYEAQ. The CDR3 covers 14 residues. DNA for the CDR3: TGTGCCAGCAGCCCCTCCGGCGGGATTAATGAGCAGTTCTTC. This sequence encodes CASSPSGGINEQFF.